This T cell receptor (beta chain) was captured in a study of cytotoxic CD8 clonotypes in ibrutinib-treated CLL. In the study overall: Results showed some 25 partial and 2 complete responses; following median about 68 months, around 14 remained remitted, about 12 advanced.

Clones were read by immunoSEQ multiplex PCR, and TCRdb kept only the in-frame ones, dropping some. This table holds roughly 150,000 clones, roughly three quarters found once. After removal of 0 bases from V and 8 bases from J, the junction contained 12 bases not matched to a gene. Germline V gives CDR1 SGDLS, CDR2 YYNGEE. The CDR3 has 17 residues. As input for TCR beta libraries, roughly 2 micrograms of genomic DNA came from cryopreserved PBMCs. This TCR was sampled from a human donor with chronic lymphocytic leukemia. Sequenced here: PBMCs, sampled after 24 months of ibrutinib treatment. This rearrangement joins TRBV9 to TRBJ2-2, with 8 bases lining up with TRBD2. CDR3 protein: CASSVAISGATRGELFF. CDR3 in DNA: TGTGCCAGCAGCGTAGCTATTAGCGGGGCCACGAGGGGGGAGCTGTTTTTT.